Each of the 15 T cell receptor beta chains below was sequenced from the same sample in a study of T cell changes during pregnancy in multiple sclerosis. Sequencing used immunoSEQ multiplex PCR; TCRdb keeps in-frame clones, though not all of them. The sample lists around 25,000 clones; 90% were seen once. Here the sequenced sample was CD8+ T cells from peripheral blood mononuclear cells, taken in the third trimester of pregnancy. These receptors came from a female donor in good health, enrolled as a control in a pregnancy study.

This clone was seen a single time. V usage is TRBV2 and J usage is TRBJ1-5; the D gene is possibly TRBD1 (5 bases). Germline-derived CDR1 and CDR2 are SNHLY and FYNNEI. The CDR3 covers 15 residues. V lost 6 bases, J lost 11 bases, and 23 bases lay in between. The CDR3 DNA follows: TGTGCCAGCAGCGATCCCAGGGAGGAGGTGCAGTCCCAGCATTTT. Translating gives CASSDPREEVQSQHF. Full variable domain (missing parts from reference TRBV2 and TRBJ1-5): EPEVTQTPSHQVTQMGQEVILRCVPISNHLYFYWYRQILGQKVEFLVSFYNNEISEKSEIFDDQFSVERPDGSNFTLKIRSTKLEDSAMYFCASSDPREEVQSQHFGDGTRLSIL.

V and J are TRBV27 and TRBJ2-7, with a weak D call TRBD1 (5 bases). The germline V and J ends were trimmed by 3 bases and 2 bases, with 17 bases remaining between them. The length of the CDR3 is 16 residues. CDR1 and CDR2 from the germline V gene are MNHEY and SMNVEV (reference sequence). This chain's CDR3 is CASSFLQGERAYEQYF. As DNA, the CDR3 is TGTGCCAGCAGTTTCCTTCAGGGCGAACGAGCCTACGAGCAGTACTTC.

The chain has TRBV5-5 and TRBJ1-5; D is unresolved. The germline V gene encodes CDR1 SGHKS and CDR2 YYEKEE (reference sequence). The CDR3 covers 16 residues. The V end lost 4 bases, the J end lost 0 bases, and 14 bases lay between the germline ends. The CDR3, as DNA: TGTGCCAGCAGCCCGCCCGAGCCTTATAGCAATCAGCCCCAGCATTTT. Its translation: CASSPPEPYSNQPQHF. Together with reference TRBV5-5 and TRBJ1-5, the CDR3 gives the full variable domain: DAGVTQSPTHLIKTRGQQVTLRCSPISGHKSVSWYQQVLGQGPQFIFQYYEKEERGRGNFPDRFSARQFPNYSSELNVNALLLGDSALYLCASSPPEPYSNQPQHFGDGTRLSIL.

The rearrangement joins TRBV27 to TRBJ2-7, with 10 bases lining up with TRBD1. The CDR3 sequence is 15 residues long. V lost 5 bases, J lost 3 bases, and 7 bases stayed unmatched. Germline lookup yields CDR1 MNHEY and CDR2 SMNVEV (reference sequence). The CDR3 here is CASSTGTGEVYEQYF. The DNA of the CDR3 is TGTGCCAGCAGTACCGGGACAGGGGAGGTCTACGAGCAGTACTTC.

A single count supports this clone. The chain combines TRBV28 with TRBJ2-7; D perhaps matches TRBD2 (6 bases). The CDR3 extends over 14 amino acids. Between the trimmed V and J ends, which lost 3 bases and 4 bases, there was a span of 13 bases. The germline CDR1 and CDR2 sequences are MDHEN and SYDVKM. CDR3 DNA: TGTGCCAGCAGTTTTGAGCGGGTGACTTACGAGCAGTACTTC. Its protein is CASSFERVTYEQYF.

This chain uses TRBV7-9 with TRBJ2-7, with 10 bases matching TRBD1. Trimming cost V 5 bases and J 3 bases; bases outside gene matches: 7. This CDR3 comprises 15 residues. The germline V gene encodes CDR1 SEHNR and CDR2 FQNEAQ (reference sequence). CDR3: CASSPSDRGLYEQYF. The CDR3 DNA reads as TGTGCCAGCAGCCCGTCAGACAGGGGGCTCTACGAGCAGTACTTC.

This chain joins TRBV7-3 and TRBJ2-1; unclear D gene. The CDR3 is 14 amino acids. Germline CDR1 is SGHTA and CDR2 is FQGTGA. V was shortened by 3 bases and J by 9 bases, with 15 bases between the two germline ends. The CDR3 DNA follows: TGTGCCAGCAGCTTCTCCCTCCAGGTTGCTGAGCAGTTCTTC. Its protein is CASSFSLQVAEQFF.

The chain carries TRBV2 and TRBJ2-7; 7 bases match TRBD2. CDR1 and CDR2 from the germline V gene are SNHLY and FYNNEI. The junction had 2 bases not matched to a gene; V was cut back by 0 bases and J by 6 bases. CDR3 length: 13 residues. The CDR3: CASSEAGGVEQYF. CDR3 coding DNA: TGTGCCAGCAGTGAAGCGGGGGGGGTCGAGCAGTACTTC.

V usage is TRBV6-1 and J usage is TRBJ2-7; the D gene is possibly TRBD1 (6 bases). The length of the CDR3 is 14 residues. Germline V gives CDR1 MNHNS, CDR2 SASEGT. With 4 bases removed from V and 1 base from J, the gap between germline ends came to 11 bases. CDR3 DNA: TGTGCCAGCAGTGGAATGGGGGCTTCCTACGAGCAGTACTTC. This gives the protein CASSGMGASYEQYF.

The rearrangement joins TRBV6-1 to TRBJ2-1, with 9 bases that match TRBD2. CDR1 and CDR2 from the germline V gene are MNHNS and SASEGT. Trimming removed 4 bases from V and 7 bases from J; junction bases left unmatched: 8. CDR3 length equals 15 residues. CDR3 sequence reads: CASSVNSGSSNEQFF. The CDR3 DNA is TGTGCCAGCAGTGTTAATAGCGGGAGTAGTAATGAGCAGTTCTTC.

V usage is TRBV19 and J usage is TRBJ1-5, with TRBD1 matching 8 bases. This CDR3 is built from 15 residues. Germline V lookup: CDR1 LNHDA, CDR2 SQIVND (reference sequence). Trimming removed 3 bases from V and 7 bases from J; junction bases left unmatched: 8. CDR3 coding DNA: TGTGCCAGTAGTATGCGGCAGGGGGCAAGGCAGCCCCAGCATTTT. Translating it yields CASSMRQGARQPQHF.

The chain links TRBV7-6 to TRBJ1-1; D unclear. This CDR3 comprises 13 residues. Germline V gene data show CDR1 as SGHVS and CDR2 as FNYEAQ. V was cut by 6 bases and J by 0 bases, with 8 bases left in between. The chain's CDR3 is CASSGVMNTEAFF. DNA for the CDR3: TGTGCCAGCAGTGGAGTTATGAACACTGAAGCTTTCTTT.

CDR3 sequence (DNA): TGTGCCAGCAGTGACTCTAGCGGGGGGGCGCGGCAGTTCTTC. As protein: CASSDSSGGARQFF. The genes are TRBV6-4 and TRBJ2-1; 11 bases are shared with TRBD2. Germline V CDR1 and CDR2: MRHNA, SNTAGT. The CDR3 spans 14 residues. Losses at the gene ends were 0 bases for V and 12 bases for J; bases not matched to a gene: 4.

The rearrangement uses TRBV27 and TRBJ2-3; 7 bases map to TRBD1. The V gene's germline CDR1 is MNHEY and CDR2 SMNVEV (reference sequence). This CDR3 contains 15 residues. Losses at the gene ends were 5 bases for V and 4 bases for J; bases not matched to a gene: 9. The CDR3 DNA reads as TGTGCCAGCAGTCGGGCAGGGGACAGTTCAGATACGCAGTATTTT. Translation gives CASSRAGDSSDTQYF.

This clone was observed a single time. The chain uses TRBV6-4 and TRBJ2-5, with D tentatively TRBD1 (5 bases). The V gene's germline CDR1 is MRHNA and CDR2 SNTAGT. The CDR3 spans 13 residues. Trimming cost V 0 bases and J 5 bases, with 7 bases left between them. This CDR3 reads CASSDSKGETQYF. As DNA, the CDR3 is TGTGCCAGCAGTGACTCGAAGGGGGAGACCCAGTACTTC.